A selection of T cell receptor beta chains follows, all from one sample in a study of blood T cells in healthy people across ages. TCRdb analysed the 5' RACE reads with MiXCR anew, one entry per CDR3 protein. The top ten hold approximately 11% of the sample, which has under 2 million distinct CDR3 sequences, about 35% seen once. Sequencing was carried out using blood. The receptors here all came from a woman aged 30 to 39 in good health. CDR3s include the opening cysteine and the closing phenylalanine or tryptophan. Fields, in order: clone size, V gene, J gene, D gene, CDR3 protein, CDR3 DNA. The D gene is left open where the match is weak. A clone size is listed for some rows: how often the clone was seen (once, few, many), or a class if it is expanded.

few,TRBV27,TRBJ2-3,TRBD2,CASRTLAGRNTDTQYF,TGTGCCAGCAGGACATTAGCGGGAAGGAACACAGATACGCAGTATTTT
many,TRBV5-5,TRBJ2-5,.,CASSPGVAGQETQYF,TGTGCCAGCAGCCCTGGGGTAGCAGGGCAAGAGACCCAGTACTTC
few,TRBV20-1,TRBJ1-1,.,CRLSYTNTEAFF,TGCAGGCTGAGTTACACCAACACTGAAGCTTTCTTT
few,TRBV7-9,TRBJ1-2,.,CASSFRAYGYTF,TGTGCCAGCAGCTTCCGGGCCTATGGCTACACCTTC
.,TRBV9,TRBJ2-5,.,CASSVDGGLRETQYF,TGTGCCAGCAGCGTAGACGGGGGCCTACGAGAGACCCAGTACTTC
few,TRBV24-1,TRBJ2-5,TRBD2,CATSDSTSGIFATQYF,TGTGCCACCAGTGACTCGACTAGCGGGATATTCGCAACCCAGTACTTC
.,TRBV4-1,TRBJ2-7,TRBD1,CASSQTGGGASYEQYF,TGCGCCAGCAGCCAAACAGGGGGCGGGGCCTCCTACGAGCAGTACTTC
many,TRBV29-1,TRBJ2-1,.,CSAGVPTMYGEQFF,TGCAGCGCCGGGGTCCCCACAATGTACGGTGAGCAGTTCTTC
.,TRBV4-2,TRBJ2-7,TRBD2,CASSHGTSGLEWSQYF,TGTGCCAGCAGCCACGGGACTAGCGGACTGGAGTGGTCGCAGTACTTC
.,TRBV3-1,TRBJ2-5,.,CASSQEWAPSAKQYF,TGTGCCAGCAGCCAAGAATGGGCCCCGTCTGCAAAGCAGTACTTC
few,TRBV9,TRBJ2-6,.,CASSVAPSSRNSGANVLTF,TGTGCCAGCAGCGTAGCCCCGTCTTCGAGAAACTCTGGGGCCAACGTCCTGACTTTC
few,TRBV11-2,TRBJ2-3,.,CASSSLHPWDTQYF,TGTGCCAGCAGCTCTCTTCATCCCTGGGATACGCAGTATTTT
few,TRBV10-3,TRBJ2-3,.,CAISEGSARTQYF,TGTGCCATCAGTGAGGGTTCCGCTAGAACGCAGTATTTT
.,TRBV4-2,TRBJ2-1,TRBD2,CASSQAWGRGRSGNEQFF,TGTGCCAGCAGCCAAGCATGGGGACGCGGGAGAAGTGGCAATGAGCAGTTCTTC
.,TRBV12-3/TRBV12-4,TRBJ2-7,.,CASSLGLSREQYF,TGTGCCAGCAGTTTAGGTCTCAGTCGCGAGCAGTACTTC
.,TRBV4-1,TRBJ2-1,TRBD1,CASSQDPDRTFYNEQFF,TGCGCCAGCAGCCAAGACCCGGACAGGACCTTCTACAATGAGCAGTTCTTC
.,TRBV20-1,TRBJ2-1,.,CSASAGGLWNGQFF,TGCAGTGCTAGTGCCGGGGGACTTTGGAATGGGCAGTTCTTC
.,TRBV4-1,TRBJ2-5,TRBD1,CASSRRLIPGQGPDPRETQYF,TGCGCCAGCAGCCGCCGACTAATACCGGGACAGGGGCCAGACCCTCGGGAGACCCAGTACTTC
.,TRBV5-6,TRBJ2-3,TRBD1,CASSGQGIDTQYF,TGTGCCAGCAGCGGACAGGGGATAGATACGCAGTATTTT
once,TRBV7-7,TRBJ2-5,TRBD2,CAVGLAGGPGETQYF,TGTGCAGTAGGACTAGCGGGGGGGCCGGGAGAGACCCAGTACTTC
few,TRBV7-2,TRBJ1-2,.,CASSSKPALGYTF,TGTGCCAGCAGCTCGAAACCGGCACTGGGCTACACCTTC
.,TRBV3-1,TRBJ2-7,.,CASSLRRPVTGEQYF,TGTGCCAGCAGCCTCCGAAGGCCGGTGACGGGCGAGCAGTACTTC
few,TRBV15,TRBJ2-1,TRBD2,CATSDGLAGHNEQFF,TGTGCCACCAGCGATGGACTAGCGGGGCACAATGAGCAGTTCTTC
.,TRBV9,TRBJ2-5,.,CASSTSWGRETQYF,TGTGCCAGCAGCACTTCTTGGGGGAGGGAGACCCAGTACTTC
.,TRBV12-3/TRBV12-4,TRBJ1-5,.,CASSGAGGTQHF,TGTGCCAGCAGTGGGGCGGGAGGGACCCAGCATTTT
few,TRBV20-1,TRBJ2-5,TRBD2,CSARPVYLAGSKETQYF,TGCAGTGCTAGACCCGTATATCTAGCGGGGAGTAAAGAGACCCAGTACTTC
few,TRBV10-3,TRBJ1-6,.,CAISDTGQGNSPLHF,TGTGCCATCAGCGACACCGGACAAGGGAACTCACCCCTCCACTTT
.,TRBV10-3,TRBJ2-3,TRBD2,CAISEGLAGEGDTQYF,TGTGCCATCAGTGAGGGACTAGCGGGAGAAGGAGATACGCAGTATTTT
.,TRBV9,TRBJ2-6,.,CASSGTGYLALGANVLTF,TGTGCCAGCAGCGGAACGGGGTACCTCGCGTTGGGGGCCAACGTCCTGACTTTC
few,TRBV13,TRBJ1-2,.,CASSLVVRTHYGYTF,TGTGCCAGCAGCTTAGTCGTTCGGACACACTATGGCTACACCTTC
.,TRBV29-1,TRBJ1-5,TRBD1,CSADLDRGSVDSNQPQHF,TGCAGCGCTGATCTCGACAGGGGATCCGTTGATAGCAATCAGCCCCAGCATTTT
.,TRBV4-1,TRBJ2-1,.,CASSQDLRSYSRSGNEQFF,TGCGCCAGCAGCCAAGATTTGCGGAGCTACTCCAGATCGGGGAATGAGCAGTTCTTC
.,TRBV27,TRBJ2-3,TRBD2,CASSKTTSVDTQYF,TGTGCCAGCAGTAAAACGACTAGCGTGGATACGCAGTATTTT
.,TRBV18,TRBJ2-7,.,CASSEWASVSYEQYF,TGTGCCAGCTCAGAATGGGCTAGCGTCTCCTACGAGCAGTACTTC
few,TRBV12-3/TRBV12-4,TRBJ2-1,TRBD2,CASKENGGGNEQFF,TGTGCCAGCAAAGAAAATGGGGGGGGTAATGAGCAGTTCTTC
few,TRBV7-9,TRBJ1-1,TRBD1,CASSFSRGPQGRDTEAFF,TGTGCCAGCAGCTTCTCAAGGGGACCACAGGGGAGAGACACTGAAGCTTTCTTT
few,TRBV18,TRBJ2-5,.,CASSPLFGEKETQYF,TGTGCCAGCTCACCTTTATTCGGGGAGAAAGAGACCCAGTACTTC
.,TRBV7-9,TRBJ2-3,TRBD1,CASSWDRYTDTQYF,TGTGCCAGCAGCTGGGACAGGTACACAGATACGCAGTATTTT
.,TRBV6-1,TRBJ2-7,TRBD2,CASPRGPSGTSGSYEQYF,TGTGCCAGTCCTCGGGGGCCGTCTGGGACTAGCGGTTCCTACGAGCAGTACTTC
few,TRBV25-1,TRBJ2-3,.,CANSGQWDSTDTQYF,TGTGCCAACAGTGGGCAGTGGGATAGCACAGATACGCAGTATTTT
few,TRBV5-1,TRBJ2-1,.,CASSFGFDNEQFF,TGCGCCAGCAGCTTCGGTTTTGACAATGAGCAGTTCTTC
.,TRBV6-2/TRBV6-3,TRBJ2-1,TRBD2,CASSYRGRADEQFF,TGTGCCAGCAGTTATCGCGGGAGGGCCGATGAGCAGTTCTTC
.,TRBV5-1,TRBJ1-1,.,CASSFGRQLNTEAFF,TGCGCCAGCAGCTTTGGCCGGCAGTTGAACACTGAAGCTTTCTTT
.,TRBV29-1,TRBJ2-1,TRBD1,CSVEGLGQGGGNEQFF,TGCAGCGTTGAAGGCCTCGGACAGGGGGGAGGCAATGAGCAGTTCTTC
few,TRBV5-1,TRBJ2-7,TRBD2,CASSLAGTSGHEQYF,TGCGCCAGCAGCTTGGCAGGGACTAGCGGACACGAGCAGTACTTC
.,TRBV3-1,TRBJ2-3,TRBD1,CASSQDVSGGAYF,TGTGCCAGCAGCCAAGATGTTTCAGGGGGAGCGTATTTT
many,TRBV4-1,TRBJ2-1,TRBD1,CASSQVGQGVYNEQFF,TGCGCCAGCAGCCAAGTGGGACAGGGGGTATACAATGAGCAGTTCTTC
.,TRBV6-6,TRBJ1-2,.,CASNFWGGYTF,TGTGCCAGCAATTTTTGGGGGGGCTACACCTTC
.,TRBV4-2,TRBJ2-3,TRBD2,CASSQVPAGGVDTQYF,TGTGCCAGCAGCCAAGTCCCAGCGGGGGGGGTAGATACGCAGTATTTT
once,TRBV6-5,TRBJ2-3,.,CASSSRGSGYTDTQYF,TGTGCCAGCAGTTCCCGCGGGTCCGGGTACACAGATACGCAGTATTTT
many,TRBV15,TRBJ2-1,TRBD2,CATSREGLAALEGLNEQFF,TGTGCCACCAGCAGAGAGGGACTAGCGGCTCTTGAAGGGCTCAATGAGCAGTTCTTC
few,TRBV7-3,TRBJ2-1,TRBD2,CASSLLRERGEQFF,TGTGCCAGCAGCCTCCTGCGGGAGAGGGGTGAGCAGTTCTTC
.,TRBV15,TRBJ2-1,.,CATSASEYNEQFF,TGTGCCACCAGCGCGTCAGAATACAATGAGCAGTTCTTC
.,TRBV4-1,TRBJ2-7,.,CASSHSPSMTGDEQYF,TGCGCCAGCAGCCACTCTCCATCCATGACAGGAGACGAGCAGTACTTC